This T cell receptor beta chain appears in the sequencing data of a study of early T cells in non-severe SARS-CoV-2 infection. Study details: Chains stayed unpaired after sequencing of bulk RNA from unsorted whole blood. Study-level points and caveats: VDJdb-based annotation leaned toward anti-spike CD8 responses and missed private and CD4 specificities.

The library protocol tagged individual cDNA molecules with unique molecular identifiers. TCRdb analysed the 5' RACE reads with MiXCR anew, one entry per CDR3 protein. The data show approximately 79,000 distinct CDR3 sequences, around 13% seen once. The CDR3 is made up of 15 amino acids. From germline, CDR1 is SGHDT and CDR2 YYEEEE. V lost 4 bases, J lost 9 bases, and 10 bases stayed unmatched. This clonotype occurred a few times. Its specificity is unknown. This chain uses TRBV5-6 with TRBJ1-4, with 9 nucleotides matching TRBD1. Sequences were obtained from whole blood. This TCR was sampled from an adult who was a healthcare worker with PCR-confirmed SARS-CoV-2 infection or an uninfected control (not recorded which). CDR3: CASSGATGGGKKLFF. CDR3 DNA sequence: TGTGCCAGCAGCGGCGCGACAGGGGGAGGAAAAAAACTGTTTTTT.